This T cell receptor (beta chain) was observed in a study of human T cells and chemical hapten exposure. With 0 bases removed from V and 0 bases from J, the gap between germline ends came to 5 bases. The germline CDR1 and CDR2 sequences are SGHVS and FNYEAQ. The CDR3 spans 15 residues. TCRdb called the RACE reads again in MiXCR, with one record for every CDR3 protein. The profile shows roughly 82,000 distinct CDR3 sequences, 12% of them singletons. There are a few counts of this clonotype. Time point of the sample: patch test 1, 2 weeks after DPC sensitization. Treatment in this sample: therapeutic diphenylcyclopropenone sensitization with weekly scalp DPC. Sequencing started from total RNA isolated from unfractionated whole blood.

This chain joins TRBV7-6 and TRBJ2-2; no clear D gene. The sequence derives from a woman aged 55-69 years with alopecia areata. Some clones in this sample may be carry-over from other donors' samples. Sequences were derived from whole blood, sampled in connection with sensitization to the hapten diphenylcyclopropenone (DPC). The DNA for the CDR3 is TGTGCCAGCAGCTTAGCCGGACCGAACACCGGGGAGCTGTTTTTT. As protein: CASSLAGPNTGELFF.